The 12 T cell receptor beta chains below come from one sample, sequenced in a study of OX40 agonist ivuxolimab in advanced cancers. The protocol was immunoSEQ multiplex PCR, while the TCRdb copy is restricted to in-frame clones and leaves out a portion. The repertoire consists of approximately 68,000 clones, with around 80% occurring once and the leading ten covering approximately 6.8%. The sample in question was CD4+ or CD8+ T cells sorted from blood, obtained in a trial of the OX40 agonist ivuxolimab. Receptor source: an adult with an advanced solid tumor such as melanoma, head and neck, liver or kidney cancer.

V is TRBV4-1 and J is TRBJ2-3; D uncertain. Germline CDR1 is MGHRA and CDR2 is YSYEKL. The CDR3 is made up of 15 amino acids. V was cut by 4 bases and J by 2 bases, with 13 bases left in between. CDR3 nucleotide sequence: TGCGCCAGCAGCCGGGGATTAAACCCCACAGATACGCAGTATTTT. Encoded protein: CASSRGLNPTDTQYF.

This clone was found a few times. The V and J genes are TRBV29-1 and TRBJ2-5; D possibly corresponds to TRBD1 (5 bases). This CDR3 has 14 amino acids. Trimming cost V 1 base and J 5 bases, with 14 bases left between them. Germline V gives CDR1 SQVTM, CDR2 ANQGSEA. In DNA, the CDR3 is TGCAGCGTTGAAGTTAGCAGGGTAGGGGAGACCCAGTACTTC. This gives the protein CSVEVSRVGETQYF.

This clone showed up just once. Other DNA sequences in this sample translate to the same CDR3. CDR3 amino acids: CASSKSVGAATGNTIYF. The DNA of the CDR3 is TGTGCCAGCAGCAAATCTGTTGGGGCAGCAACTGGAAACACCATATATTTT. The rearrangement joins TRBV7-2 to TRBJ1-3; weak D call: TRBD1 (5 bases). Germline V gene lookup returns CDR1 SGHTA and CDR2 FQGNSA. This CDR3 spans 17 amino acids. V gave up 5 bases and J gave up 2 bases, with 19 bases separating them.

This clone has only a few counts. The gene calls are TRBV13 and TRBJ2-2, with TRBD2 identical over 7 bases. With V trimmed by 0 bases and J by 1 base, 2 bases remained unmatched. Germline-derived CDR1 and CDR2 are PRHDT and FYEKMQ (reference sequence). The CDR3 loop spans 16 amino acids. The CDR3 coding sequence is TGTGCCAGCAGCTTAGGTCGCGGGGGGAACACCGGGGAGCTGTTTTTT. It is translated as CASSLGRGGNTGELFF.

This rearrangement joins TRBV25-1 to TRBJ2-3, with 9 bases that match TRBD2. There are 15 residues in the CDR3. The ends lost 3 bases at V and 5 bases at J; junction bases unmatched: 6. In germline, CDR1 is MGHDK, CDR2 SYGVNS. The CDR3 DNA sequence: TGTGCCAGCAGTGATGCGGGGGGGCCCGGAGATACGCAGTATTTT. Its protein is CASSDAGGPGDTQYF.

This clone was seen once. The chain is built from TRBV7-2 and TRBJ2-3; 8 positions match TRBD1. CDR1 is SGHTA, CDR2 FQGNSA, per germline. Trimming at V came to 5 bases and at J to 0 bases, leaving 16 bases not matched to a gene. The CDR3 length is 19 residues. The CDR3 is CASSPTGTGWRLSTDTQYF. Here the CDR3 DNA reads TGTGCCAGCAGCCCTACCGGGACAGGATGGAGACTAAGCACAGATACGCAGTATTTT.

The V gene is TRBV19, the J gene TRBJ1-1; D possibly corresponds to TRBD1 (5 bases). The CDR3 runs to 13 residues. Germline loops: CDR1 LNHDA, CDR2 SQIVND (reference sequence). Between the trimmed V and J ends, which lost 6 bases and 1 base, there was a span of 9 bases. The CDR3 protein is CASRDTGNTEAFF. Here the CDR3 DNA reads TGTGCCAGTAGAGATACAGGGAACACTGAAGCTTTCTTT.

A single count supports this clone. V and J are TRBV18 and TRBJ1-2; 9 bases map to TRBD1. V lost 3 bases and J lost 4; bases outside the gene matches: 12. This CDR3 comprises 17 residues. CDR1 is KGHSH, CDR2 LQKENI, per germline. The CDR3 DNA follows: TGTGCCAGCTCACCGAATCTACAGGGGGCAGTCGGCTATGGCTACACCTTC. Translating it yields CASSPNLQGAVGYGYTF.

This clone occurred once. This rearrangement joins TRBV9 to TRBJ2-2; D remains ambiguous. The germline CDR1 and CDR2 sequences are SGDLS and YYNGEE. The CDR3 length is 15 residues. The ends were cut back, 0 bases at V and 0 bases at J, with 6 bases in the middle. CDR3 protein: CASSVDQANTGELFF. In DNA form, the CDR3 reads TGTGCCAGCAGCGTAGATCAGGCGAACACCGGGGAGCTGTTTTTT. The full variable domain, in which reference TRBV9 and TRBJ2-2 provide the parts outside the CDR3, is DSGVTQTPKHLITATGQRVTLRCSPRSGDLSVYWYQQSLDQGLQFLIQYYNGEERAKGNILERFSAQQFPDLHSELNLSSLELGDSALYFCASSVDQANTGELFFGEGSRLTVL.

The sample holds one count of this clone. The chain recombines TRBV6-9 with TRBJ2-7; 8 positions match TRBD1. The length of the CDR3 is 18 residues. Germline V gene data show CDR1 as MNHGY and CDR2 as SVAAGI. Unmatched junction bases numbered 17, after V lost 6 bases and J lost 1 base. The CDR3 spells CASRQGQGPRGASYEQYF. The DNA of the CDR3 is TGTGCCAGCAGACAAGGACAGGGCCCTAGGGGTGCTTCCTACGAGCAGTACTTC.

The chain couples TRBV6-1 to TRBJ2-1; 12 bases are a match to TRBD1. The CDR3 contains 14 residues. V shed 5 bases, J shed 10 bases, and the junction held 6 bases outside the gene matches. Germline V gene data show CDR1 as MNHNS and CDR2 as SASEGT. The CDR3 is CASSRPGTGGEQFF. Written as DNA, the CDR3 is TGTGCCAGCAGTCGTCCCGGGACAGGGGGCGAGCAGTTCTTC.

This rearrangement joins TRBV7-9 to TRBJ1-1; D ambiguous. Germline-derived CDR1 and CDR2 are SEHNR and FQNEAQ (reference sequence). The CDR3 is 11 amino acids. Deletions cut 2 bases from V and 10 bases from J, with 8 bases between. The CDR3 DNA follows: TGTGCCAGCAGCTTAAGGTTAGGAGCTTTCTTT. Amino acid sequence: CASSLRLGAFF.